This T cell receptor beta chain was identified during a study of blood T cells in healthy people across ages. This clonotype was seen repeatedly, ten times or more. A second roughly 7 to 11 cycle PCR used barcoded and J-beta primers. MiXCR, applied by TCRdb to the 5' RACE reads, yields one record per CDR3 protein. Among fewer than 950,000 distinct CDR3 sequences listed, 35% to 40% were seen once. What was sequenced was blood. This receptor was obtained from a man aged 18 to 30 in good health.

Written as DNA, the CDR3 is TGCGCCAGCAGCCCCAAGGACGTGAGGGGTCCTAACTATGGCTACACCTTC. Translation gives CASSPKDVRGPNYGYTF. The chain uses TRBV4-3 and TRBJ1-2, with a weak D call TRBD1 (5 bases). Germline assignment: CDR1 LGHNA and CDR2 YSLEER. There are 17 residues in the CDR3. V was cut by 4 bases and J by 0 bases, with 18 bases left in between.